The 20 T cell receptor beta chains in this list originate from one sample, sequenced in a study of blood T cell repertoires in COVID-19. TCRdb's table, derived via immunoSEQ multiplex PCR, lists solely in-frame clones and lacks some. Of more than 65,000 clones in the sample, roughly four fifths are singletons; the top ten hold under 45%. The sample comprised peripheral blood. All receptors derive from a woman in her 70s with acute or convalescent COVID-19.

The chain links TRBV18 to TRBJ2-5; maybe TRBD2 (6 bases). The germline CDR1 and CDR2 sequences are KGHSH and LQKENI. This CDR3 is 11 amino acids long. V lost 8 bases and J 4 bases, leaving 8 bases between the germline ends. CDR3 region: CASGGRETQYF. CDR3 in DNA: TGTGCCAGCGGGGGGAGAGAGACCCAGTACTTC.

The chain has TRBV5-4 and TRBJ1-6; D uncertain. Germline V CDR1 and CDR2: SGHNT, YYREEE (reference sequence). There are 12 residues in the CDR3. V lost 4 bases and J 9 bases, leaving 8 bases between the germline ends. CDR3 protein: CASSREFSPLHF. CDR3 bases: TGTGCCAGCAGCCGGGAGTTTTCACCCCTCCACTTT.

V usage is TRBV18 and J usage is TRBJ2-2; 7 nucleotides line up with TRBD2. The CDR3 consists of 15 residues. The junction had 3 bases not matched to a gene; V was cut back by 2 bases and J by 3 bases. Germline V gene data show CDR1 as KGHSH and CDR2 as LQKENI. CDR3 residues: CASSPRLADTGELFF. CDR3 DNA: TGTGCCAGCTCACCAAGGCTAGCGGACACCGGGGAGCTGTTTTTT. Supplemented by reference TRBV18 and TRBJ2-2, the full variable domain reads NAGVMQNPRHLVRRRGQEARLRCSPMKGHSHVYWYRQLPEEGLKFMVYLQKENIIDESGMPKERFSAEFPKEGPSILRIQQVVRGDSAAYFCASSPRLADTGELFFGEGSRLTVL.

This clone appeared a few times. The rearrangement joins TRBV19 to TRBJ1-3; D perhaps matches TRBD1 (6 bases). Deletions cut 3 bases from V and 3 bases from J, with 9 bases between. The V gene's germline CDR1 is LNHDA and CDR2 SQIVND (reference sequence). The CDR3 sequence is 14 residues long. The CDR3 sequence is CASSITGFGNTIYF. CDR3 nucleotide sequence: TGTGCCAGTAGTATTACAGGGTTTGGAAACACCATATATTTT.

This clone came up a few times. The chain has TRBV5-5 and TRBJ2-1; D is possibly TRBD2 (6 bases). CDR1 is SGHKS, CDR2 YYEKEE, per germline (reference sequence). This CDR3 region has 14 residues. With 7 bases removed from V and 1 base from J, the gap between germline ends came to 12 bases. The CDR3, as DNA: TGTGCCAGCCGGGAGACCTCATCCTACAATGAGCAGTTCTTC. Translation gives CASRETSSYNEQFF.

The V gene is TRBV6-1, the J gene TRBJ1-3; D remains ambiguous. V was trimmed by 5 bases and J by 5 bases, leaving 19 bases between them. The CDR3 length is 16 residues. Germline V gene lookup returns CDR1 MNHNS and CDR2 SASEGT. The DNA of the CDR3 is TGTGCCAGCAGTCAAGTTTGGAGGGAGGTGAGAAACACCATATATTTT. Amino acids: CASSQVWREVRNTIYF.

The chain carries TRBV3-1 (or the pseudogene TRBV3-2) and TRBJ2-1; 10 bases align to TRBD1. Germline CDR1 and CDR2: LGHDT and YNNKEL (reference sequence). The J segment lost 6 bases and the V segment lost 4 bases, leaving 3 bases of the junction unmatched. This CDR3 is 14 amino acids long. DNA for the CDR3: TGTGCCAGCAGCCCGACAGGGGGCTTCAATGAGCAGTTCTTC. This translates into CASSPTGGFNEQFF.

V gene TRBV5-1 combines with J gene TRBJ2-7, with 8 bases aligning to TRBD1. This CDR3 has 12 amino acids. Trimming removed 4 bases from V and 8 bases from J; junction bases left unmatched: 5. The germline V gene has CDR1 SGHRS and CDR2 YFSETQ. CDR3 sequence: CASSQTGDKQYF. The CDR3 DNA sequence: TGCGCCAGCAGCCAGACAGGGGATAAGCAGTACTTC.

The CDR3 DNA follows: TGTGCCAGTAGTATCCACGAGGGAACAAGGGAAAAACTGTTTTTT. It codes for CASSIHEGTREKLFF. V gene TRBV19 combines with J gene TRBJ1-4; D unclear. Trimming took off 3 bases at V and 8 bases at J, with 16 bases between the two ends. The CDR3 loop spans 15 amino acids. Germline V gene sequence: CDR1 LNHDA, CDR2 SQIVND (reference sequence).

The CDR3 sequence: CASSQETRGLPNTGELFF. The CDR3, as DNA: TGTGCCAGCAGCCAAGAAACACGGGGACTACCGAACACCGGGGAGCTGTTTTTT. The V gene is TRBV14, the J gene TRBJ2-2; 7 nucleotides line up with TRBD2. Trimming cost V 0 bases and J 0 bases; bases outside gene matches: 7. The germline V gene has CDR1 SGHDN and CDR2 FVKESK. The CDR3 length is 18 residues.

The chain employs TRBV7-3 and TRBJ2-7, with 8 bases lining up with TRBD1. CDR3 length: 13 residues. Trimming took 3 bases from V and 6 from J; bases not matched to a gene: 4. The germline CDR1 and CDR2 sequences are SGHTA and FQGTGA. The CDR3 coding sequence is TGTGCCAGCAGCTTGTCAGGGGGCGGCGAGCAGTACTTC. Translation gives CASSLSGGGEQYF.

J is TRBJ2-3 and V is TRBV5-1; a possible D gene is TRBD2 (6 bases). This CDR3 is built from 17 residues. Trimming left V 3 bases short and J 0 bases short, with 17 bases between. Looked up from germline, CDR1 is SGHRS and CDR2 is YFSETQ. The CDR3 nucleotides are TGCGCCAGCAGCTCCGGAACTATAGCGGCAAGCACAGATACGCAGTATTTT. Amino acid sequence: CASSSGTIAASTDTQYF.

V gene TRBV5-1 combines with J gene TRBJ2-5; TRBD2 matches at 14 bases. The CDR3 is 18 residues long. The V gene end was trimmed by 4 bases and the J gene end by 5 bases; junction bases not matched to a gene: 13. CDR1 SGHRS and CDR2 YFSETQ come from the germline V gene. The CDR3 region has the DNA TGCGCCAGCAGCCCCCTCCCGACTAGCGGGAGGGCCACCGAGACCCAGTACTTC. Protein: CASSPLPTSGRATETQYF.

DNA of the CDR3: TGCGCCAGCAGCTACGAGGACAGTCTCTATGGCTACACCTTC. Translated: CASSYEDSLYGYTF. The rearrangement links TRBV5-1 to TRBJ1-2; perhaps TRBD1 as D (6 bases). In germline, CDR1 is SGHRS, CDR2 YFSETQ. The CDR3 runs to 14 residues. V was trimmed by 3 bases and J by 4 bases, leaving 13 bases between them.

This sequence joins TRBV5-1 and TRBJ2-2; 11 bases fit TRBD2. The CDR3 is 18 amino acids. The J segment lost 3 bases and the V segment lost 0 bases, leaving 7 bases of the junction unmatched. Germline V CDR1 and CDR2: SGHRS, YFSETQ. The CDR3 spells CASSLGSASGRYTGELFF. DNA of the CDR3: TGCGCCAGCAGCTTGGGTAGCGCTAGCGGGAGGTACACCGGGGAGCTGTTTTTT. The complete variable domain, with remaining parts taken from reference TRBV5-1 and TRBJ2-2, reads KAGVTQTPRYLIKTRGQQVTLSCSPISGHRSVSWYQQTPGQGLQFLFEYFSETQRNKGNFPGRFSGRQFSNSRSEMNVSTLELGDSALYLCASSLGSASGRYTGELFFGEGSRLTVL.

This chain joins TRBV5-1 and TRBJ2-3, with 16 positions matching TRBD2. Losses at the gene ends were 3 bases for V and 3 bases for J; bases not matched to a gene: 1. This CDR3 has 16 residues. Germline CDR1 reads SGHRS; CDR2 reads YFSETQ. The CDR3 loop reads CASSSGLAGGTDTQYF. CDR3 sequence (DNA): TGCGCCAGCAGCTCGGGACTAGCGGGAGGGACAGATACGCAGTATTTT.

CDR3 protein: CASSYPVGPGYEQYF. CDR3 nucleotide sequence: TGTGCCAGCAGTTACCCGGTAGGCCCGGGCTACGAGCAGTACTTC. The chain is built from TRBV6-6 and TRBJ2-7, with D unresolved. V shed 2 bases and J shed 3 bases, with 14 bases lying between them. The V gene's germline CDR1 is MNHNY and CDR2 SVGAGI (reference sequence). This CDR3 is built from 15 residues.

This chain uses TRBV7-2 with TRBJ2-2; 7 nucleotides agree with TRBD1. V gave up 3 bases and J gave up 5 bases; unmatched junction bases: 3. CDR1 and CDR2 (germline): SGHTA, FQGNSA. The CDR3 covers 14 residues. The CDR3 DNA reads TGTGCCAGCAGCTTCCAGGGGGTTACCGGGGAGCTGTTTTTT. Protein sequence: CASSFQGVTGELFF.

The CDR3 coding sequence is TGTGCCTTGGGACTAGCGGGAGTAATTAACATTCAGTACTTC. Protein sequence: CALGLAGVINIQYF. V and J are TRBV30 and TRBJ2-4; 14 bases fit TRBD2. CDR1 and CDR2 from the germline V gene are GTSNPN and SVGIG (reference sequence). The CDR3 is 14 residues long. Trimming at V came to 7 bases and at J to 7 bases, leaving 6 bases not matched to a gene.

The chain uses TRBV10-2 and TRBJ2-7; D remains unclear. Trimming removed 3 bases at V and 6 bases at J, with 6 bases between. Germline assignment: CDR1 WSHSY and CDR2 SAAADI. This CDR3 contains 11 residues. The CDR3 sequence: CASSDSFEQYF. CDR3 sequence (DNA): TGCGCCAGCAGTGACTCTTTCGAGCAGTACTTC.